The 32 T cell receptor beta chains below all came from one sample that was sequenced in a study of regulatory T cells in long-lasting Graves disease. Sequencing libraries for TCR beta were prepared with iRepertoire HTBI primers and Arm-PCR of CDR3 regions. TCRdb reprocessed the multiplex PCR reads with MiXCR, giving one entry per CDR3 protein. Of hundreds of thousands of distinct CDR3 sequences listed, roughly 16% are singletons. The time point here: newly diagnosed GD, antithyroid drugs for less than 3 months. The TCR library used RNA extracted from PBMCs. This sample also appeared in a second study, on T cells in Graves' hyperthyroidism and ophthalmopathy.

Sequences were derived from peripheral blood mononuclear cells (PBMCs), sampled at new diagnosis, from a patient treated with antithyroid drugs. These receptors originate from a man aged 18 to 30 with Graves disease.

A note on this clonotype: A read error is possible here, since a much larger clone lies one base away. In this CDR3 the conserved last residue, phenylalanine or tryptophan, is missing, so a read error is likely. This rearrangement joins TRBV30 to TRBJ2-1; a possible D gene is TRBD1 (5 bases). V shed 2 bases and J shed 9 bases, with 20 bases lying between them. The CDR3 length is 15 residues. The germline V gene has CDR1 GTSNPN and CDR2 SVGIG (reference sequence). The chain's CDR3 is CAWSLMAPRVGEQFL. The CDR3 DNA is TGTGCCTGGAGTTTAATGGCCCCCAGGGTGGGTGAGCAGTTCCTC.

The sample holds many counts of this clonotype. The chain has TRBV11-1 and TRBJ2-7, with 7 nucleotides matching TRBD1. Trimming removed 5 bases from V and 2 bases from J; junction bases left unmatched: 9. Germline CDR1 reads SGHAT; CDR2 reads FQDESV (reference sequence). CDR3 length: 15 amino acids. CDR3 sequence: CASSLTQGNPYEQYF. As DNA, the CDR3 is TGTGCCAGCAGCCTGACACAGGGGAACCCCTACGAGCAGTACTTC.

The CDR3 here is CASSTTGGIGNTIYF. The CDR3 coding sequence is TGTGCCAGCTCAACAACAGGGGGCATTGGAAACACCATATATTTT. The V gene is TRBV18, the J gene TRBJ1-3; 9 nucleotides match TRBD1. With 5 bases clipped from V and 3 bases from J, the junction kept 5 bases outside the gene matches. The CDR3 extends over 15 amino acids. Germline CDR1 KGHSH, CDR2 LQKENI.

This clonotype was detected ten times or more. V and J are TRBV12-3 or TRBV12-4 and TRBJ2-7, with unresolved D. This CDR3 is 12 amino acids long. V lost 6 bases, J lost 2 bases, and 8 bases lay in between. The CDR3 protein is CASSPRTYEQYF. CDR3 nucleotide sequence: TGTGCCAGCAGCCCTCGAACCTACGAGCAGTACTTC.

The table lists this clonotype with many counts. The V and J genes are TRBV12-3 or TRBV12-4 and TRBJ2-7, with D maybe TRBD2 (5 bases). CDR3 length equals 14 residues. V lost 3 bases and J lost 5, with 14 bases in between. For the CDR3, the DNA is TGTGCCAGCAGTTTGTCTGCCGGAGGCGACGAGCAGTACTTC. It encodes CASSLSAGGDEQYF.

This clonotype turned up a few times. The rearrangement joins TRBV5-1 to TRBJ1-1, with 9 bases fitting TRBD1. V lost 4 bases and J lost 4; bases outside the gene matches: 5. Germline V gene data show CDR1 as SGHRS and CDR2 as YFSETQ. CDR3 length: 14 residues. CDR3 nucleotides: TGCGCCAGCAGCACGACAGGGGGGATCACTGAAGCTTTCTTT. It is translated as CASSTTGGITEAFF.

This clonotype has ten or more counts. The chain is built from TRBV28 and TRBJ2-7; 8 positions match TRBD1. Losses at the gene ends were 4 bases for V and 3 bases for J; bases not matched to a gene: 5. The germline V gene encodes CDR1 MDHEN and CDR2 SYDVKM. The CDR3 spans 14 residues. In DNA form, the CDR3 reads TGTGCCAGCAGTTCCCGGACAGGGAACTACGAGCAGTACTTC. Residues: CASSSRTGNYEQYF.

This clonotype was seen ten or more times. The rearrangement links TRBV13 to TRBJ2-7; 9 nucleotides line up with TRBD2. Per the germline V gene, CDR1 is PRHDT and CDR2 is FYEKMQ (reference sequence). V was clipped by 1 base and J by 2 bases; unmatched bases: 3. This CDR3 has 15 amino acids. In nucleotides, the CDR3 is TGTGCCAGCAGCTTAGTTAGCGGGAGCCCCTACGAGCAGTACTTC. This codes for CASSLVSGSPYEQYF.

This clonotype was picked up a small number of times. This chain uses TRBV29-1 with TRBJ1-1, with TRBD1 matching 10 bases. The V segment lost 4 bases and the J segment 0 bases; nucleotides outside the gene matches: 2. The CDR3 contains 14 residues. The germline CDR1 and CDR2 sequences are SQVTM and ANQGSEA. CDR3 DNA sequence: TGCAGCGTTGGACAGGGGGCGATGAACACTGAAGCTTTCTTT. It yields the protein CSVGQGAMNTEAFF.

This clonotype was detected ten times or more. The rearrangement links TRBV2 to TRBJ2-2; 7 bases match TRBD2. The CDR3 totals 14 residues. The germline V gene encodes CDR1 SNHLY and CDR2 FYNNEI. Trimming cost V 8 bases and J 0 bases; bases outside gene matches: 3. CDR3 region: CASGGDANTGELFF. The CDR3 bases are TGTGCCAGCGGGGGGGACGCGAACACCGGGGAGCTGTTTTTT.

To note about this clonotype: A much larger clone differs by one base, so this may be a read error. The chain is built from TRBV28 and TRBJ2-1; 12 bases line up with TRBD2. The CDR3 is 15 residues long. The germline V gene has CDR1 MDHEN and CDR2 SYDVKM. CDR3 region: CASSSRLAGDNEQSF. In DNA, the CDR3 is TGTGCCAGCAGTTCAAGACTAGCGGGAGACAATGAGCAGTCCTTC.

The chain links TRBV7-9 to TRBJ1-1, with 9 bases matching TRBD1. Germline trimming cut 5 bases from V and 4 bases from J; bases unmatched to any gene: 17. CDR3 length: 18 residues. In germline, CDR1 is SEHNR, CDR2 FQNEAQ (reference sequence). The CDR3 spells CASSPQVPGQGLGTEAFF. For the CDR3, the DNA is TGTGCCAGCAGCCCACAGGTCCCGGGACAGGGATTGGGCACTGAAGCTTTCTTT.

The table lists this clonotype with many counts. The chain links TRBV30 to TRBJ2-5, with a weak D call TRBD2 (5 bases). V was trimmed by 4 bases and J by 5 bases, leaving 11 bases between them. There are 12 residues in the CDR3. CDR1 is GTSNPN, CDR2 SVGIG, per germline (reference sequence). The CDR3 DNA follows: TGTGCCTGGAAAGGACTGAGCGAGACCCAGTACTTC. Protein product: CAWKGLSETQYF.

Remarks on this clonotype: With a much larger clone just one base away, this may be a read error. The chain links TRBV5-1 to TRBJ2-1; TRBD2 matches 10 bases. Losses at the gene ends were 5 bases for V and 8 bases for J; bases not matched to a gene: 7. CDR3 size: 14 residues. Germline V lookup: CDR1 SGHRS, CDR2 YFSETQ. The CDR3 nucleotides are TGCGCCAGCAGTGGTCCTAGCGGGAGTGATGAGCAGTTCTTC. Translation: CASSGPSGSDEQFF.

This clonotype was found many times. CDR3 amino acids: CASSNQDNYGYTF. CDR3 sequence (DNA): TGTGCCAGCAGTAACCAGGATAACTATGGCTACACCTTC. The chain links TRBV28 to TRBJ1-2, with D uncertain. CDR3 length: 13 residues. Looked up from germline, CDR1 is MDHEN and CDR2 is SYDVKM. V was cut by 5 bases and J by 1 base, with 8 bases left in between.

At least ten counts were recorded for this clonotype. The genes are TRBV29-1 and TRBJ2-5; weak D call: TRBD2 (5 bases). CDR3 size: 13 residues. V was trimmed by 5 bases and J by 4 bases, leaving 14 bases between them. Per the germline V gene, CDR1 is SQVTM and CDR2 is ANQGSEA. CDR3 nucleotide sequence: TGCAGCGTTTTGCCGGGATTGGGAGAGACCCAGTACTTC. It specifies CSVLPGLGETQYF.

This clonotype was picked up many times. The chain is built from TRBV7-3 and TRBJ2-7, with TRBD1 matching over 12 bases. Germline V CDR1 and CDR2: SGHTA, FQGTGA. V shed 0 bases and J 2 bases; nucleotides not matched to a gene: 2. There are 16 residues in the CDR3. The CDR3 region is CASSLTRDRGPYEQYF. The CDR3 region has the DNA TGTGCCAGCAGCTTAACTCGGGACAGGGGGCCCTACGAGCAGTACTTC.

The rearrangement uses TRBV27 and TRBJ2-6; no clear D gene. The V end lost 3 bases, the J end lost 2 bases, and 5 bases lay between the germline ends. From germline, CDR1 is MNHEY and CDR2 SMNVEV (reference sequence). The CDR3 has 14 amino acids. The DNA for the CDR3 is TGTGCCAGCAGTTTTAGGACTGGGGCCAACGTCCTGACTTTC. Its translation is CASSFRTGANVLTF.

This clonotype has more than one count but fewer than ten. The chain combines TRBV19 with TRBJ2-1; D call uncertain. V was trimmed by 6 bases and J by 4 bases, leaving 13 bases between them. This CDR3 comprises 14 residues. Germline V gene sequence: CDR1 LNHDA, CDR2 SQIVND (reference sequence). DNA for the CDR3: TGTGCCAGTAGCACCCCCAACACTTACAATGAGCAGTTCTTC. Translated: CASSTPNTYNEQFF.

This clonotype has more than one count but fewer than ten. V usage is TRBV29-1 and J usage is TRBJ2-7; D uncertain. There are 13 residues in the CDR3. Germline CDR1 and CDR2: SQVTM and ANQGSEA. V was cut by 6 bases and J by 0 bases, with 12 bases left in between. CDR3: CSVMTRSSYEQYF. CDR3 nucleotides: TGCAGCGTCATGACACGCTCCTCCTACGAGCAGTACTTC.

The J gene is TRBJ2-4, the V gene TRBV6-1, with a tentative D call TRBD1 (6 bases). The germline gives CDR1 MNHNS, CDR2 SASEGT. The CDR3 totals 14 residues. The ends were cut back, 2 bases at V and 3 bases at J, with 8 bases in the middle. The CDR3 loop is CASSETRGKNIQYF. CDR3 nucleotide sequence: TGTGCCAGCAGTGAAACCAGGGGCAAAAACATTCAGTACTTC.

This clonotype was counted many times. The chain employs TRBV18 and TRBJ1-5; possible D gene TRBD1, 6 bases. V lost 11 bases and J lost 5, with 22 bases in between. The germline CDR1 and CDR2 sequences are KGHSH and LQKENI. CDR3 length: 15 residues. CDR3 coding DNA: TGTGCCTCCGCTGATTCAGGGGCAGCCTATCAGCCCCAGCATTTT. Translated: CASADSGAAYQPQHF.

This clonotype was seen only a few times. The gene calls are TRBV5-4 and TRBJ2-7, with 12 bases fitting TRBD2. CDR1 is SGHNT, CDR2 YYREEE, per germline (reference sequence). The CDR3 covers 15 residues. J lost 4 bases, V lost 4 bases, and 6 bases had no gene match. The CDR3 DNA is TGTGCCAGCAGCGCGGGACTAGCGGGCATGTACGAGCAGTACTTC. Amino acid sequence: CASSAGLAGMYEQYF.

The V and J genes are TRBV20-1 and TRBJ2-7; 7 bases match TRBD2. The trim removed 6 bases at V and 0 bases at J, leaving 8 bases unmatched. In germline, CDR1 is DFQATT, CDR2 SNEGSKA (reference sequence). The CDR3 is 14 amino acids. The CDR3 loop is CSAIGGGSSYEQYF. CDR3 nucleotide sequence: TGCAGTGCGATCGGCGGGGGAAGCTCCTACGAGCAGTACTTC.

This sequence joins TRBV19 and TRBJ2-7; tentative D call: TRBD1 (6 bases). Trimming took off 3 bases at V and 0 bases at J, with 15 bases between the two ends. The CDR3 consists of 16 residues. Germline V CDR1 and CDR2: LNHDA, SQIVND (reference sequence). CDR3 bases: TGTGCCAGTAGTATGTTACCGGGACACTACTCCTACGAGCAGTACTTC. Translated, it gives CASSMLPGHYSYEQYF. The full variable domain, in which reference TRBV19 and TRBJ2-7 provide the parts outside the CDR3, is DGGITQSPKYLFRKEGQNVTLSCEQNLNHDAMYWYRQDPGQGLRLIYYSQIVNDFQKGDIAEGYSVSREKKESFPLTVTSAQKNPTAFYLCASSMLPGHYSYEQYFGPGTRLTVT.

With respect to this clonotype: A much more abundant neighbour one base away suggests this may be a read error. This chain connects TRBV30 to TRBJ1-1; D is unresolved. V lost 5 bases to trimming and J lost 1 base, with 20 bases between them. The germline gives CDR1 GTSNPN, CDR2 SVGIG (reference sequence). CDR3 length: 16 residues. The CDR3 bases are TGTGCCTGGGGACCTCGGAGAACGGTTCCGAACACTGAAGCTTTCTTT. This codes for CAWGPRRTVPNTEAFF.

This chain joins TRBV19 and TRBJ2-3; 8 nucleotides agree with TRBD1. The closer fit of TRBJ2-7 to the DNA end suggests the J call may be wrong. The CDR3 totals 14 residues. Germline-derived CDR1 and CDR2 are LNHDA and SQIVND (reference sequence). The CDR3 nucleotides are TGTGCCAGTAGTGCACACAGGGGGTCCTACGAGCAGTACTTC. Its translation is CASSAHRGSYEQYF.

V is TRBV3-1 and J is TRBJ1-5; unclear D gene. The V gene lost 1 base and the J gene lost 2 bases, with 9 bases spanning the gap. The CDR3 is 15 residues long. CDR1 and CDR2 (germline): LGHDT, YNNKEL (reference sequence). The CDR3 DNA sequence: TGTGCCAGCAGCCAAGGATCACGGGGCAATCAGCCCCAGCATTTT. Its translation is CASSQGSRGNQPQHF. The complete variable domain, with remaining parts taken from reference TRBV3-1 and TRBJ1-5, reads DTAVSQTPKYLVTQMGNDKSIKCEQNLGHDTMYWYKQDSKKFLKIMFSYNNKELIINETVPNRFSPKSPDKAHLNLHINSLELGDSAVYFCASSQGSRGNQPQHFGDGTRLSIL.

This clonotype was recorded many times. This rearrangement joins TRBV2 to TRBJ2-1; 7 nucleotides match TRBD2. The ends lost 7 bases at V and 8 bases at J; junction bases unmatched: 5. The CDR3 covers 12 residues. Germline V lookup: CDR1 SNHLY, CDR2 FYNNEI. This CDR3 reads CASKGGSYEQFF. DNA for the CDR3: TGTGCCAGCAAGGGCGGGAGTTATGAGCAGTTCTTC.

This clonotype was seen at least ten times. The rearrangement joins TRBV20-1 to TRBJ2-3, with TRBD2 matching 9 bases. CDR1 is DFQATT and CDR2 is SNEGSKA in the germline V gene (reference sequence). J gave up 3 bases and V 3 bases, and 10 bases lay outside the gene matches. The CDR3 runs to 16 residues. CDR3 bases: TGCAGTGCTAGGGGCGCGCGGGAGGGCCGGACAGATACGCAGTATTTT. It encodes CSARGAREGRTDTQYF.

This clonotype was picked up many times. The CDR3 DNA reads as TGTGCCAGCAGTTACAGCGGGTATGGCTACACCTTC. Translating gives CASSYSGYGYTF. This sequence joins TRBV6-2 or TRBV6-3 and TRBJ1-2; D remains ambiguous. CDR1 MNHEY and CDR2 SVGEGT come from the germline V gene. The CDR3 is 12 residues long. V was pared by 2 bases and J by 5 bases, with 6 bases between.

This clonotype was counted many times. This chain connects TRBV27 to TRBJ1-1; D is unclear. The V and J ends lost 6 bases and 2 bases respectively, with 22 bases between them. Germline V CDR1 and CDR2: MNHEY, SMNVEV (reference sequence). There are 17 residues in the CDR3. CDR3 in DNA: TGTGCCAGCAGAAATCTCGGGCTGGCTCCGGGCAACACTGAAGCTTTCTTT. Amino acids: CASRNLGLAPGNTEAFF.